Reported below is one T cell receptor (beta chain). Antigen specificity is unknown. This sample was taken from a study of T cell repertoires in cytomegalovirus infection. Overall study: Recently identified HLA-C-restricted CMV epitopes and well-studied HLA-B-restricted CMV epitopes were used by the study. Shared public TCR beta signatures pointed to both CMV infection and a matching HLA type. Study results and limitations: Identification of carriers of CMV plus the relevant HLA was achieved through cumulative public TCR beta family frequency. Clonotype analysis showed dominance of the ex vivo response by HLA-C-restricted CMV-specific TCR beta clonotypes.

Germline CDR1 and CDR2: SGHAT and FQNNGV. The V gene lost 0 bases and the J gene lost 1 base, with 9 bases spanning the gap. This CDR3 region has 15 residues. MiXCR, applied by TCRdb to the reads, yields one record per CDR3 protein. This table holds over 55,000 distinct CDR3 sequences, about 19% found once. This sequence joins TRBV11-2 and TRBJ2-5; D gene ambiguous. The sequence derives from a human donor in good health (CMV status not recorded). Some clones in this sample may be carry-over from other donors' samples. The starting material was CD8+ T cells from cultured PBMCs, obtained from culture after CMV antigen stimulation. CDR3 loop: CASSLEGLIQETQYF. In nucleotides, the CDR3 is TGTGCCAGCAGCTTAGAGGGCCTGATCCAAGAGACCCAGTACTTC.